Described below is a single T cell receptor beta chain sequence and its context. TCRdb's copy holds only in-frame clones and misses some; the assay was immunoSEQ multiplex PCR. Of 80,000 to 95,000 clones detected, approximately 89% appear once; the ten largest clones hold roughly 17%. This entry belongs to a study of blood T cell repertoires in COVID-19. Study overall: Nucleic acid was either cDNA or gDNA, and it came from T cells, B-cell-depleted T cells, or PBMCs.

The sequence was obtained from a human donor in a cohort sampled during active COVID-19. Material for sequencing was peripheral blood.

CDR3 region: CASSQEWGGRETQYF. CDR3 nucleotides: TGCGCCAGCAGCCAAGAGTGGGGCGGCCGGGAGACCCAGTACTTC. The rearrangement joins TRBV4-1 to TRBJ2-5, with a weak D call TRBD1 (5 bases). Germline V gene data show CDR1 as MGHRA and CDR2 as YSYEKL. The CDR3 is 15 residues long. Trimming took off 0 bases at V and 5 bases at J, with 13 bases between the two ends.